Below, 2 T cell receptor beta chains from the same sample are listed, as sequenced in a study of blood T cell repertoires in COVID-19. Here immunoSEQ multiplex PCR was the method, and the copy in TCRdb shows in-frame clones only, minus some. In the table there are 61,000 or so clones, 88% of which are singletons. What was sequenced was peripheral blood. These TCRs come from a woman aged 50 to 60 with active or convalescent COVID-19.

This chain links TRBV7-6 with TRBJ2-7, with 11 bases matching TRBD2. V shed 1 base, J shed 2 bases, and the junction held 1 base outside the gene matches. This CDR3 comprises 15 residues. The germline V gene encodes CDR1 SGHVS and CDR2 FNYEAQ. As DNA, the CDR3 is TGTGCCAGCAGCTTAGGACTAGCGGGAACCTACGAGCAGTACTTC. This sequence encodes CASSLGLAGTYEQYF.

The chain uses TRBV5-6 and TRBJ2-7; perhaps TRBD1 as D (5 bases). Deletions cut 4 bases from V and 2 bases from J, with 13 bases between. The CDR3 runs to 14 residues. Germline CDR1 is SGHDT and CDR2 is YYEEEE. The CDR3 is CASSTTGSPYEQYF. The CDR3 bases are TGTGCCAGCAGCACCACAGGTTCCCCCTACGAGCAGTACTTC.